This T cell receptor beta chain derives from a study of blood T cell repertoires in COVID-19. Study-wide context: Samples taken during acute and convalescent COVID-19 were collected in the United States, Italy and Spain. PBMCs, B-cell-depleted T cells, or T cells provided the cDNA or gDNA that made up the material.

Original analysis: From reference gene primer amplification, estimates of nucleated cell counts were derived. Sequencing used immunoSEQ multiplex PCR; TCRdb keeps in-frame clones, though not all of them. That table gives V, J and clone size, and the DNA gave D and trimming. The table includes about 200,000 clones, approximately 78% detected once. Germline CDR1 MGHRA, CDR2 YSYEKL. V shed 3 bases, J shed 8 bases, and the junction held 16 bases outside the gene matches. The CDR3 has 17 amino acids. The receptor comes from a woman older than 75 with COVID-19, enrolled during active disease. The sequenced sample was peripheral blood. This chain joins TRBV4-1 and TRBJ1-2, with 9 bases aligning to TRBD1. Here the CDR3 reads CASSQGTGRSITGGYTF. The CDR3 DNA sequence: TGCGCCAGCAGCCAGGGGACAGGGCGATCTATTACGGGGGGCTACACCTTC.